This entry features one T cell receptor beta chain sequence. The antigen this receptor binds is unknown. Base qualities are not provided; no much larger clone lies one nucleotide away. Taken from the germline V gene, the CDR1 and CDR2 loops are SGHVS and FQNEAQ. The CDR3 spans 17 residues, from the cysteine through the phenylalanine. Solely the CDR3 DNA is kept, with 51 bases framed from the first base. Deletion took 4 bases off V and 3 bases off J, with a span of 21 bases between the germline ends. The data were obtained in a study of T cell repertoires in cytomegalovirus infection (dated 2019 in TCRdb). Broadly, across the study: The HLA type of each donor mattered for the analysis, because public TCR beta signatures pointed to carriage of CMV infection along with the matching HLA type. The full study reports these points: Carriers of CMV infection plus the relevant HLA type were discriminated by the cumulative frequency of public TCR beta family members in the study cohort and in an independent roughly 400-donor cohort. The ex vivo response was dominated by HLA-C-restricted CMV-specific TCR beta clonotypes, which also provided the single most frequent clonotype in two of eight donors.

Sequencing took place on an Illumina HiSeq 1500. In TCRdb, the public reads were trimmed at Q25 with fastp and aligned with MiXCR, with productive beta chains retained. Here each entry gathers all rows of one CDR3 protein and keeps the most common genes and DNA. Recorded for this sample are around 120,000 distinct CDR3 sequences; 20% to 30% of them occurred a single time. The ten largest clones take up 34% of the sample. The chain uses TRBV7-8 and TRBJ1-1; the D gene is perhaps TRBD1, on 5 matching bases. Specimen: PBMCs, sequenced either directly or after in vitro stimulation (not recorded which). This TCR derives from a human donor in good health (CMV status not recorded). Some clones in this sample may be carry-over from other donors' samples. The nucleotides read TGTGCCAGCAGCTCAAGGCGTGGGGGGACTCGGTACACTGAAGCTTTCTTT. Translated, it gives CASSSRRGGTRYTEAFF.